The 24 T cell receptor beta chains in this list originate from one sample, sequenced in a study of T cell responses to AZD1222 COVID-19 vaccine. TCRdb keeps only in-frame clones here, not all; method: immunoSEQ multiplex PCR. This sample has 150,000 to 200,000 clones, with about nine tenths found just once. Source: peripheral blood, taken on day 0 of AZD1222 vaccination. All receptors come from an adult in good health.

The gene calls are TRBV3-1 (or the pseudogene TRBV3-2) and TRBJ2-3; 7 bases agree with TRBD2. With 4 bases clipped from V and 2 bases from J, the junction kept 9 bases outside the gene matches. In germline, CDR1 is LGHDT, CDR2 YNNKEL (reference sequence). The CDR3 covers 16 residues. This CDR3 reads CASSPRDYSYTDTQYF. CDR3 DNA: TGTGCCAGCAGCCCCCGGGACTATTCTTACACAGATACGCAGTATTTT.

This chain joins TRBV19 and TRBJ1-1; the D is unclear. The CDR3 runs to 13 residues. Trimming shortened V by 7 bases and J by 0 bases, and 9 bases separated the two germline ends. Germline assignment: CDR1 LNHDA and CDR2 SQIVND (reference sequence). CDR3 nucleotide sequence: TGTGCCAGTACCCCCGGCGTGAACACTGAAGCTTTCTTT. Translation gives CASTPGVNTEAFF. Together with reference TRBV19 and TRBJ1-1, the CDR3 gives the full variable domain: DGGITQSPKYLFRKEGQNVTLSCEQNLNHDAMYWYRQDPGQGLRLIYYSQIVNDFQKGDIAEGYSVSREKKESFPLTVTSAQKNPTAFYLCASTPGVNTEAFFGQGTRLTVV.

The rearrangement joins TRBV29-1 to TRBJ1-2; 7 bases are a match to TRBD1. V shed 7 bases and J 3 bases; nucleotides not matched to a gene: 5. Germline V lookup: CDR1 SQVTM, CDR2 ANQGSEA. The CDR3 runs to 12 residues. The CDR3 is CSAVTGDYGYTF. CDR3 in DNA: TGCAGCGCCGTTACAGGGGACTATGGCTACACCTTC.

The V gene is TRBV7-3, the J gene TRBJ2-1; TRBD2 matches 9 bases. The V segment lost 1 base and the J segment 5 bases; nucleotides outside the gene matches: 3. The CDR3 totals 15 residues. Germline V lookup: CDR1 SGHTA, CDR2 FQGTGA. The CDR3 sequence: CASSLKLAGNNEQFF. The CDR3, as DNA: TGTGCCAGCAGCTTAAAACTAGCGGGTAACAATGAGCAGTTCTTC. Full variable domain (missing parts from reference TRBV7-3 and TRBJ2-1): GAGVSQTPSNKVTEKGKYVELRCDPISGHTALYWYRQSLGQGPEFLIYFQGTGAADDSGLPNDRFFAVRPEGSVSTLKIQRTERGDSAVYLCASSLKLAGNNEQFFGPGTRLTVL.

The chain employs TRBV11-1 and TRBJ1-1; no definite D call. V lost 1 base to trimming and J lost 2 bases, with 5 bases between them. Germline CDR1 SGHAT, CDR2 FQDESV (reference sequence). This CDR3 region has 13 residues. CDR3 sequence: CASSLEGNTEAFF. The CDR3 nucleotides are TGTGCCAGCAGCTTAGAGGGAAACACTGAAGCTTTCTTT.

This chain uses TRBV6-7 with TRBJ1-1; D not certain. TRBV6-7 has ORF status, its function being uncertain. V was trimmed by 0 bases and J by 6 bases, leaving 20 bases between them. The CDR3 is 17 amino acids. The chain's CDR3 is CASSYSKQTHMDAEAFF. CDR3 in DNA: TGTGCCAGCAGTTACTCGAAACAGACCCATATGGACGCTGAAGCTTTCTTT.

This rearrangement joins TRBV7-9 to TRBJ2-1; TRBD2 is a possible D gene (5 bases). The germline V gene encodes CDR1 SEHNR and CDR2 FQNEAQ (reference sequence). The CDR3 totals 15 residues. The V and J ends lost 5 bases and 8 bases respectively, with 19 bases between them. CDR3 region: CASSLPGTRGDEQFF. The CDR3 bases are TGTGCCAGCAGCCTCCCCGGAACCCGGGGAGATGAGCAGTTCTTC.

The chain links TRBV28 to TRBJ1-2, with D maybe TRBD1 (5 bases). CDR1 MDHEN and CDR2 SYDVKM come from the germline V gene. V dropped 3 bases and J dropped 5 bases, with 16 bases sitting between them. This CDR3 contains 15 residues. The CDR3 sequence: CASSFTVLGPYGYTF. CDR3 coding DNA: TGTGCCAGCAGTTTCACAGTGCTGGGGCCTTATGGCTACACCTTC.

The rearrangement uses TRBV5-3 and TRBJ2-2; TRBD1 agrees at 10 bases. TRBV5-3 has ORF status, its function being uncertain. The CDR3 contains 19 residues. J gave up 4 bases and V 4 bases, and 16 bases lay outside the gene matches. In nucleotides, the CDR3 is TGTGCCAGAAGCCATCCCGGGACAGGGGCCCCTTATCCCACCGGGGAGCTGTTTTTT. Translated: CARSHPGTGAPYPTGELFF.

The V call is TRBV7-2, the J call TRBJ1-1; D gene ambiguous. The length of the CDR3 is 11 residues. From germline, CDR1 is SGHTA and CDR2 FQGNSA. V lost 4 bases to trimming and J lost 4 bases, with 4 bases between them. The CDR3 DNA reads TGTGCCAGCAGCTGGATCACTGAAGCTTTCTTT. This sequence encodes CASSWITEAFF.

The chain has TRBV2 and TRBJ1-2; 9 bases are shared with TRBD1. From germline, CDR1 is SNHLY and CDR2 FYNNEI. The CDR3 consists of 15 residues. V lost 2 bases and J lost 6; bases outside the gene matches: 7. The CDR3 bases are TGTGCCAGCAGTGAACAGGGGACAGGGAACCATGGCTACACCTTC. The encoded protein is CASSEQGTGNHGYTF.

The V and J genes are TRBV2 and TRBJ2-2, with D hard to call. From germline, CDR1 is SNHLY and CDR2 FYNNEI. The CDR3 contains 14 residues. The ends were cut back, 7 bases at V and 1 base at J, with 10 bases in the middle. CDR3 region: CASIQEMNTGELFF. DNA of the CDR3: TGTGCCAGCATCCAAGAGATGAACACCGGGGAGCTGTTTTTT. The variable domain in full, with the rest retrieved from reference TRBV2 and TRBJ2-2, is EPEVTQTPSHQVTQMGQEVILRCVPISNHLYFYWYRQILGQKVEFLVSFYNNEISEKSEIFDDQFSVERPDGSNFTLKIRSTKLEDSAMYFCASIQEMNTGELFFGEGSRLTVL.

This clone rates as medium-sized. The V and J genes are TRBV7-2 and TRBJ1-2, with D tentatively TRBD1 (6 bases). Germline V CDR1 and CDR2: SGHTA, FQGNSA. The CDR3 is 17 amino acids. Trimming stripped 7 bases from V and 4 bases from J, with 25 bases between. The CDR3 DNA sequence: TGTGCCAGCAATCTCTCACGGAGGAGAGCGGGGGCCTATGGCTACACCTTC. The encoded protein is CASNLSRRRAGAYGYTF.

V gene TRBV7-6 combines with J gene TRBJ2-5; possibly TRBD2 for D (6 bases). V was cut by 5 bases and J by 0 bases, with 13 bases left in between. CDR1 is SGHVS and CDR2 is FNYEAQ in the germline V gene. CDR3 length equals 15 residues. DNA of the CDR3: TGTGCCAGCAGCGGTCAGGGACTGGACCAAGAGACCCAGTACTTC. It yields the protein CASSGQGLDQETQYF.

This clone was recorded once. V gene TRBV5-6 combines with J gene TRBJ1-2; 8 bases match TRBD1. The CDR3 is 13 amino acids. CDR1 SGHDT and CDR2 YYEEEE come from the germline V gene. The V gene end was trimmed by 5 bases and the J gene end by 8 bases; junction bases not matched to a gene: 8. CDR3 amino acids: CASRPQGADGYTF. CDR3 bases: TGTGCCAGCAGGCCCCAGGGGGCGGACGGCTACACCTTC.

V is TRBV9 and J is TRBJ1-3; 8 nucleotides agree with TRBD1. After removal of 0 bases from V and 0 bases from J, the junction contained 5 bases not matched to a gene. CDR3 length equals 17 residues. Germline V lookup: CDR1 SGDLS, CDR2 YYNGEE. The CDR3 coding sequence is TGTGCCAGCAGCGTAGGGACAGGGTCCCTCTCTGGAAACACCATATATTTT. It encodes CASSVGTGSLSGNTIYF. Drawing the rest from reference TRBV9 and TRBJ1-3, the complete variable domain is DSGVTQTPKHLITATGQRVTLRCSPRSGDLSVYWYQQSLDQGLQFLIQYYNGEERAKGNILERFSAQQFPDLHSELNLSSLELGDSALYFCASSVGTGSLSGNTIYFGEGSWLTVV.

The chain employs TRBV7-9 and TRBJ1-1; D is ambiguous. With 1 base removed from V and 4 bases from J, the gap between germline ends came to 7 bases. Germline V gene sequence: CDR1 SEHNR, CDR2 FQNEAQ (reference sequence). The CDR3 extends over 13 amino acids. The CDR3 coding sequence is TGTGCCAGCAGCTTAGAGGGTGGCACTGAAGCTTTCTTT. Protein product: CASSLEGGTEAFF.

The chain employs TRBV11-3 and TRBJ2-1; 9 bases line up with TRBD1. Germline values: CDR1 SGHNT, CDR2 YENEEA. Trimming took 4 bases from V and 2 from J; bases not matched to a gene: 6. The CDR3 has 16 amino acids. The CDR3 sequence is CASSYMGQGAYNEQFF. The CDR3 DNA follows: TGTGCCAGCAGCTACATGGGACAGGGTGCCTACAATGAGCAGTTCTTC.

This clone was detected once. This chain joins TRBV7-8 and TRBJ1-6; a possible D gene is TRBD1 (6 bases). This CDR3 region has 15 residues. Deletions cut 5 bases from V and 2 bases from J, with 10 bases between. Germline CDR1 reads SGHVS; CDR2 reads FQNEAQ. The DNA for the CDR3 is TGTGCCAGCAGCCCAACAGGGACCTATAATTCACCCCTCCACTTT. It specifies CASSPTGTYNSPLHF.

J is TRBJ1-1 and V is TRBV6-1; no reliable D call. V was trimmed by 3 bases and J by 5 bases, leaving 13 bases between them. In germline, CDR1 is MNHNS, CDR2 SASEGT. The CDR3 has 14 residues. In DNA form, the CDR3 reads TGTGCCAGCAGTGATGGACGAATCGGAACTGAAGCTTTCTTT. Amino acid sequence: CASSDGRIGTEAFF.

The V and J genes are TRBV7-9 and TRBJ2-1; 7 bases are a match to TRBD2. The V and J ends lost 5 bases and 1 base, in that order; junction bases with no gene match: 8. Germline CDR1 is SEHNR and CDR2 is FQNEAQ (reference sequence). The CDR3 covers 16 residues. CDR3: CASSLGSGGSYNEQFF. CDR3 nucleotide sequence: TGTGCCAGCAGCCTAGGTTCCGGGGGGTCCTACAATGAGCAGTTCTTC. Variable domain in full (rest from reference TRBV7-9 and TRBJ2-1): DTGVSQNPRHKITKRGQNVTFRCDPISEHNRLYWYRQTLGQGPEFLTYFQNEAQLEKSRLLSDRFSAERPKGSFSTLEIQRTEQGDSAMYLCASSLGSGGSYNEQFFGPGTRLTVL.

The V gene is TRBV9, the J gene TRBJ2-2; 10 bases line up with TRBD1. This CDR3 has 17 residues. J gave up 3 bases and V 5 bases, and 10 bases lay outside the gene matches. Germline assignment: CDR1 SGDLS and CDR2 YYNGEE. The CDR3 DNA reads TGTGCCAGCAGTCCCTTTGGGGGGACAGGGGACACCGGGGAGCTGTTTTTT. Translated, it gives CASSPFGGTGDTGELFF.

The rearrangement links TRBV5-1 to TRBJ2-7, with 9 bases matching TRBD1. CDR1 is SGHRS, CDR2 YFSETQ, per germline. The junction had 8 bases not matched to a gene; V was cut back by 4 bases and J by 6 bases. The CDR3 has 14 amino acids. The CDR3 coding sequence is TGCGCCAGCAGCACTTCCGGGACAGGGACCGAGCAGTACTTC. The encoded protein is CASSTSGTGTEQYF. The whole variable domain, remainder taken from reference TRBV5-1 and TRBJ2-7, is KAGVTQTPRYLIKTRGQQVTLSCSPISGHRSVSWYQQTPGQGLQFLFEYFSETQRNKGNFPGRFSGRQFSNSRSEMNVSTLELGDSALYLCASSTSGTGTEQYFGPGTRLTVT.

J is TRBJ1-2 and V is TRBV7-2, with D unresolved. The CDR3 covers 14 residues. V lost 0 bases to trimming and J lost 6 bases, with 11 bases between them. Germline V gene data show CDR1 as SGHTA and CDR2 as FQGNSA. CDR3 bases: TGTGCCAGCAGCTTAGCGCGGGCGGAGAATGGCTACACCTTC. As protein: CASSLARAENGYTF.